Presented here are 30 T cell receptor beta chains from one specimen sequenced in a study of tumour-infiltrating T cells in Burkitt lymphoma (dated by TCRdb to the early 2020s). The library relied on the immunoSEQ multiplex PCR assay. As stored in TCRdb, this immuneACCESS dataset retains in-frame rearrangements with V and J assigned. A fraction of the clones does not appear; measured against another copy, unresolved V genes explain less than half of the discrepancy, and the remainder lacks a known reason. This sample holds 6,000 to 8,500 clones; about 69% were observed only once. About 37% of the sample is held by the ten biggest clonotypes. Sequencing used tumor tissue. All receptors come from a human donor with diffuse large B-cell lymphoma.

V and J are TRBV27 and TRBJ2-7, with D possibly TRBD1 on 5 matching bases. Germline V gives CDR1 MNHEY, CDR2 SMNVEV (reference sequence). The germline V and J ends were trimmed by 6 bases and 5 bases, with 17 bases remaining between them. The CDR3 runs to 14 residues. CDR3 residues: CASSPGWLPHEQYF. DNA of the CDR3: TGTGCCAGCAGCCCAGGGTGGTTACCCCACGAGCAGTACTTC.

This rearrangement joins TRBV12-5 to TRBJ2-5; 8 bases align to TRBD1. The CDR3 contains 14 residues. V lost 8 bases and J lost 5; bases outside the gene matches: 10. Germline CDR1 is LGHNT and CDR2 is FRNRAP. The CDR3 bases are TGTGCTAGTAACAGGGGGAGAGGAGGGGAGACCCAGTACTTC. It is translated as CASNRGRGGETQYF.

This clone came up once. The CDR3 DNA sequence: TGTGCCAGCAGTGCTCGACAGACCAACGTCCTGACTTTC. This codes for CASSARQTNVLTF. The rearrangement links TRBV2 to TRBJ2-6, with D possibly being TRBD1 (5 bases). Trimming stripped 4 bases from V and 8 bases from J, with 9 bases between. Germline lookup yields CDR1 SNHLY and CDR2 FYNNEI. The CDR3 loop spans 13 amino acids.

The chain has TRBV4-1 and TRBJ1-5, with D perhaps TRBD1 (5 bases). V lost 3 bases and J 7 bases, leaving 13 bases between the germline ends. The CDR3 runs 14 residues. Germline assignment: CDR1 MGHRA and CDR2 YSYEKL. CDR3 amino acids: CASSQVGARQPQHF. The CDR3, as DNA: TGCGCCAGCAGCCAGGTAGGGGCGAGACAGCCCCAGCATTTT.

This clone was picked up a small number of times. The genes are TRBV7-9 and TRBJ2-3, with D possibly TRBD2 on 5 matching bases. Trimming pared 3 bases from V and 2 bases from J, leaving 9 bases between. CDR3 length: 14 residues. CDR1 and CDR2 (germline): SEHNR, FQNEAQ (reference sequence). In nucleotides, the CDR3 is TGTGCCAGCAGCTTTACGGGGTACACAGATACGCAGTATTTT. Translated, it gives CASSFTGYTDTQYF. Together with reference TRBV7-9 and TRBJ2-3, the CDR3 gives the full variable domain: DTGVSQNPRHKITKRGQNVTFRCDPISEHNRLYWYRQTLGQGPEFLTYFQNEAQLEKSRLLSDRFSAERPKGSFSTLEIQRTEQGDSAMYLCASSFTGYTDTQYFGPGTRLTVL.

Points on this clone: Other DNA sequences in the same sample also yield this CDR3. The chain joins TRBV18 to TRBJ2-3; D gene unclear. CDR1 is KGHSH, CDR2 LQKENI, per germline. V was trimmed by 0 bases and J by 3 bases, leaving 4 bases between them. The CDR3 is made up of 13 amino acids. The chain's CDR3 is CASSPPGTDTQYF. The CDR3 nucleotides read TGTGCCAGCTCACCACCGGGGACAGATACGCAGTATTTT. The whole variable domain, filled in from reference TRBV18 and TRBJ2-3, reads NAGVMQNPRHLVRRRGQEARLRCSPMKGHSHVYWYRQLPEEGLKFMVYLQKENIIDESGMPKERFSAEFPKEGPSILRIQQVVRGDSAAYFCASSPPGTDTQYFGPGTRLTVL.

The J gene is TRBJ2-2, the V gene TRBV6-1, with 8 bases aligning to TRBD1. V was pared by 6 bases and J by 5 bases, with 5 bases of the junction left unmatched. The CDR3 contains 14 residues. Germline V gene sequence: CDR1 MNHNS, CDR2 SASEGT. CDR3 nucleotide sequence: TGTGCCAGCAGGCAGGGGGCCTTTACCGGGGAGCTGTTTTTT. It encodes CASRQGAFTGELFF.

CDR3 residues: CASSLANNSPLHF. The CDR3 region has the DNA TGTGCCAGCAGCTTAGCGAATAATTCACCCCTCCACTTT. The chain couples TRBV7-6 to TRBJ1-6, with D uncertain. Trimming pared 0 bases from V and 5 bases from J, leaving 2 bases between. The CDR3 loop spans 13 amino acids. Germline V lookup: CDR1 SGHVS, CDR2 FNYEAQ.

The V gene is TRBV7-9, the J gene TRBJ2-5, with 14 bases lining up with TRBD2. V lost 1 base to trimming and J lost 4 bases; unmatched junction nucleotides: 5. Per the germline V gene, CDR1 is SEHNR and CDR2 is FQNEAQ (reference sequence). The CDR3 length is 17 residues. CDR3 in amino acids: CASSLGGTSGGAETQYF. The CDR3 DNA sequence: TGTGCCAGCAGCTTAGGAGGGACTAGCGGGGGAGCAGAGACCCAGTACTTC.

J is TRBJ2-7 and V is TRBV7-9; D not certain. The CDR3 is 12 residues long. CDR1 SEHNR and CDR2 FQNEAQ come from the germline V gene (reference sequence). The V end was cut by 5 bases, the J end by 6 bases, with 11 bases between. DNA for the CDR3: TGTGCCAGCAGCAACAGACCCTCCGAGCAGTACTTC. Translation: CASSNRPSEQYF. Based on the CDR3 plus reference TRBV7-9 and TRBJ2-7, the full variable domain is DTGVSQNPRHKITKRGQNVTFRCDPISEHNRLYWYRQTLGQGPEFLTYFQNEAQLEKSRLLSDRFSAERPKGSFSTLEIQRTEQGDSAMYLCASSNRPSEQYFGPGTRLTVT.

The J gene is TRBJ1-2, the V gene TRBV9; D unresolved. The CDR3 contains 14 residues. Trimming removed 0 bases from V and 2 bases from J, with 8 bases in between. Germline V CDR1 and CDR2: SGDLS, YYNGEE. CDR3 loop: CASSVEANNYGYTF. CDR3 DNA: TGTGCCAGCAGCGTAGAGGCGAACAACTATGGCTACACCTTC.

The rearrangement links TRBV7-9 to TRBJ1-2; D perhaps matches TRBD1 (6 bases). CDR3 length: 12 amino acids. Looked up from germline, CDR1 is SEHNR and CDR2 is FQNEAQ (reference sequence). V gave up 5 bases and J gave up 4 bases, with 8 bases separating them. CDR3 amino acids: CASSQDSYGYTF. In DNA form, the CDR3 reads TGTGCCAGCAGCCAGGACAGCTATGGCTACACCTTC.

This clone was seen only a few times. J is TRBJ1-2 and V is TRBV18, with a tentative D call TRBD1 (5 bases). Germline lookup yields CDR1 KGHSH and CDR2 LQKENI. V shed 2 bases and J shed 4 bases, with 11 bases lying between them. CDR3 size: 14 residues. In nucleotides, the CDR3 is TGTGCCAGCTCACCATCCGGGACCGTCTATGGCTACACCTTC. It encodes CASSPSGTVYGYTF.

This clone was seen more than once but under ten times. This chain uses TRBV6-1 with TRBJ2-7, with a possible D match to TRBD1 (6 bases). Germline-derived CDR1 and CDR2 are MNHNS and SASEGT. This CDR3 is 14 amino acids long. V lost 6 bases and J 3 bases, leaving 15 bases between the germline ends. The DNA for the CDR3 is TGTGCCAGCAGCTACCACAGGGAGAACTACGAGCAGTACTTC. This gives the protein CASSYHRENYEQYF.

The rearrangement uses TRBV4-2 and TRBJ1-4, with 7 bases matching TRBD1. This CDR3 has 17 amino acids. Germline lookup yields CDR1 LGHNA and CDR2 YNFKEQ. V trimming: 0 bases; J trimming: 5 bases; junction bases outside the gene matches: 9. CDR3: CASSQDISGTENEKLFF. DNA for the CDR3: TGTGCCAGCAGCCAAGATATTAGTGGGACAGAGAATGAAAAACTGTTTTTT.

By frequency in the sample, this clone is medium-sized (0.01 to 0.1%). The chain recombines TRBV7-9 with TRBJ2-7, with D possibly being TRBD1 (5 bases). The length of the CDR3 is 13 residues. Trimming shortened V by 1 base and J by 4 bases, and 8 bases separated the two germline ends. In germline, CDR1 is SEHNR, CDR2 FQNEAQ (reference sequence). The CDR3 DNA follows: TGTGCCAGCAGCTTAGGGGCAGGGTACGAGCAGTACTTC. Its protein product is CASSLGAGYEQYF. The variable domain in full, with the rest retrieved from reference TRBV7-9 and TRBJ2-7, is DTGVSQNPRHKITKRGQNVTFRCDPISEHNRLYWYRQTLGQGPEFLTYFQNEAQLEKSRLLSDRFSAERPKGSFSTLEIQRTEQGDSAMYLCASSLGAGYEQYFGPGTRLTVT.

The chain recombines TRBV7-9 with TRBJ1-6; 9 bases align to TRBD1. There are 14 residues in the CDR3. Germline assignment: CDR1 SEHNR and CDR2 FQNEAQ (reference sequence). V was pared by 5 bases and J by 10 bases, with 6 bases of the junction left unmatched. CDR3 amino acids: CASSATGGDSPLHF. As DNA, the CDR3 is TGTGCCAGCAGCGCGACAGGGGGAGACTCACCCCTCCACTTT.

Worth noting for this clone: Given a much more abundant clone one base away, this may be a read error. This sample includes further DNA sequences coding for the same CDR3. V usage is TRBV7-9 and J usage is TRBJ2-7; D is perhaps TRBD2 (6 bases). Germline loops: CDR1 SEHNR, CDR2 FQNEAQ (reference sequence). The CDR3 is 16 amino acids. The CDR3 loop reads CASSLGEEGGNYEQYF. The CDR3 bases are TGTGCCAGCAGTTTAGGAGAGGAGGGTGGAAATTACGAGCAGTACTTC.

This clone has a single count. The chain is built from TRBV7-2 and TRBJ2-3, with D possibly being TRBD1 (6 bases). The V gene lost 5 bases and the J gene lost 2 bases, with 11 bases spanning the gap. Per the germline V gene, CDR1 is SGHTA and CDR2 is FQGNSA. The CDR3 has 14 amino acids. The CDR3 nucleotides read TGTGCCAGCAGCCTCAGGGGAAACACAGATACGCAGTATTTT. Its translation is CASSLRGNTDTQYF.

The gene calls are TRBV6-5 and TRBJ2-7, with 10 nucleotides matching TRBD1. The CDR3 has 15 amino acids. V lost 2 bases, J lost 3 bases, and 4 bases stayed unmatched. Germline CDR1 is MNHEY and CDR2 is SVGAGI. In DNA form, the CDR3 reads TGTGCCAGCAGTTACGGACAGGGGGACAACTACGAGCAGTACTTC. Translation: CASSYGQGDNYEQYF.

This chain links TRBV6-5 with TRBJ2-3, with 11 bases fitting TRBD2. Germline CDR1 MNHEY, CDR2 SVGAGI. The CDR3 covers 16 residues. Trimming cost V 0 bases and J 5 bases; bases outside gene matches: 4. CDR3 bases: TGTGCCAGCAGTTACTCGGCTAGCGGGGGGAAAGATACGCAGTATTTT. Translating gives CASSYSASGGKDTQYF.

The chain joins TRBV14 to TRBJ2-5; perhaps TRBD1 as D (5 bases). The V end lost 3 bases, the J end lost 5 bases, and 10 bases lay between the germline ends. This CDR3 contains 13 residues. Germline V lookup: CDR1 SGHDN, CDR2 FVKESK. The CDR3 spells CASSQVRVETQYF. The CDR3 nucleotides are TGTGCCAGCAGCCAGGTCAGGGTGGAGACCCAGTACTTC.

The V call is TRBV5-1, the J call TRBJ1-2; tentative D call: TRBD1 (6 bases). Germline-derived CDR1 and CDR2 are SGHRS and YFSETQ. The V end lost 0 bases, the J end lost 1 base, and 10 bases lay between the germline ends. The CDR3 covers 15 residues. This chain's CDR3 is CASSLGGGNNYGYTF. CDR3 nucleotide sequence: TGCGCCAGCAGCTTGGGAGGGGGAAATAACTATGGCTACACCTTC.

The rearrangement uses TRBV10-3 and TRBJ1-2, with D tentatively TRBD1 (6 bases). V was clipped by 0 bases and J by 3 bases, with 17 bases between them. This CDR3 has 17 residues. Per the germline V gene, CDR1 is ENHRY and CDR2 is SYGVKD. CDR3 in amino acids: CAISESPQGLRHYGYTF. The CDR3 DNA reads as TGTGCCATCAGTGAGTCACCACAGGGCTTAAGGCACTATGGCTACACCTTC.

The V gene is TRBV7-2, the J gene TRBJ1-3, with D unresolved. The V gene lost 1 base and the J gene lost 3 bases, with 16 bases spanning the gap. The CDR3 runs 17 residues. The germline CDR1 and CDR2 sequences are SGHTA and FQGNSA. The CDR3 sequence is CASSLVPGREVGNTIYF. Here the CDR3 DNA reads TGTGCCAGCAGCTTAGTACCCGGCCGCGAGGTTGGAAACACCATATATTTT. Filled out from reference TRBV7-2 and TRBJ1-3, the complete variable domain reads GAGVSQSPSNKVTEKGKDVELRCDPISGHTALYWYRQSLGQGLEFLIYFQGNSAPDKSGLPSDRFSAERTGGSVSTLTIQRTQQEDSAVYLCASSLVPGREVGNTIYFGEGSWLTVV.

This clone was detected only a few times. CDR3 protein: CASSRSFGEQFF. The CDR3 coding sequence is TGTGCCAGTAGTAGAAGCTTCGGAGAGCAGTTCTTC. V and J are TRBV19 and TRBJ2-1, with D hard to call. Trimming cost V 4 bases and J 10 bases, with 11 bases left between them. Germline CDR1 LNHDA, CDR2 SQIVND (reference sequence). This CDR3 contains 12 residues.

This clone was counted between two and nine times. The chain employs TRBV2 and TRBJ2-1; D gene uncertain. V gave up 1 base and J gave up 10 bases, with 8 bases separating them. The germline V gene encodes CDR1 SNHLY and CDR2 FYNNEI. This CDR3 comprises 12 residues. The CDR3 protein is CASSEVQREQFF. The CDR3 bases are TGTGCCAGCAGTGAAGTTCAGAGGGAGCAGTTCTTC.

This clone was seen once. The rearrangement joins TRBV6-5 to TRBJ1-6, with D possibly TRBD1 on 5 matching bases. CDR3 size: 15 residues. Trimming shortened V by 0 bases and J by 9 bases, and 12 bases separated the two germline ends. The germline CDR1 and CDR2 sequences are MNHEY and SVGAGI. The CDR3 reads CASSYSSGMGSPLHF. The CDR3 DNA sequence: TGTGCCAGCAGTTACTCATCAGGGATGGGTTCACCCCTCCACTTT.

This clone was picked up one time. The CDR3 sequence: CAIRGTDEGGKLFF. The CDR3 bases are TGTGCCATCAGAGGGACAGACGAGGGTGGGAAACTGTTTTTT. The chain has TRBV10-3 and TRBJ1-4; 7 bases are a match to TRBD1. This CDR3 comprises 14 residues. Trimming cost V 6 bases and J 11 bases; bases outside gene matches: 12. Germline values: CDR1 ENHRY, CDR2 SYGVKD.

This clone was seen only once. The V gene is TRBV27, the J gene TRBJ2-1, with TRBD2 matching over 13 bases. V shed 6 bases and J 8 bases; nucleotides not matched to a gene: 7. Germline V gives CDR1 MNHEY, CDR2 SMNVEV (reference sequence). The CDR3 has 15 amino acids. The CDR3 sequence: CASSHRGTSGDEQFF. DNA for the CDR3: TGTGCCAGCAGCCACCGGGGGACTAGCGGGGATGAGCAGTTCTTC.